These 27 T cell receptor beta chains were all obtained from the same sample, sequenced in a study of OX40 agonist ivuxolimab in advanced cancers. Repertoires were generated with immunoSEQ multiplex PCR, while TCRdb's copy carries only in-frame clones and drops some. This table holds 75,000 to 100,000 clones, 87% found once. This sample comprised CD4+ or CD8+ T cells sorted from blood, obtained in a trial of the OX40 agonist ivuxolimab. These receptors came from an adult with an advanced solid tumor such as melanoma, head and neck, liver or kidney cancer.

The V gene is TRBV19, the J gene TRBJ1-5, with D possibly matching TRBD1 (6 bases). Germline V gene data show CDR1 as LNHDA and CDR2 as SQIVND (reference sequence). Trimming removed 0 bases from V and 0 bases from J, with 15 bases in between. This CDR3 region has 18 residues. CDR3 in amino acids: CASSIDPAGDYSNQPQHF. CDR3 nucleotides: TGTGCCAGTAGTATAGATCCGGCAGGGGATTATAGCAATCAGCCCCAGCATTTT.

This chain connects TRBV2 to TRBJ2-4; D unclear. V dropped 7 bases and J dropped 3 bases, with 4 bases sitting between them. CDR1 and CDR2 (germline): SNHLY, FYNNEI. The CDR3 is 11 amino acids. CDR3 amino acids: CASTRKNIQYF. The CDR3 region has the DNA TGTGCCAGCACTCGCAAAAACATTCAGTACTTC.

The CDR3 DNA is TGTGCCAGCAGCAGATGGACCGGCACTGGAAACACCATATATTTT. Translating gives CASSRWTGTGNTIYF. The chain joins TRBV7-9 to TRBJ1-3; no reliable D call. Germline CDR1 SEHNR, CDR2 FQNEAQ (reference sequence). The V and J ends lost 5 bases and 2 bases respectively, with 13 bases between them. The CDR3 loop spans 15 amino acids.

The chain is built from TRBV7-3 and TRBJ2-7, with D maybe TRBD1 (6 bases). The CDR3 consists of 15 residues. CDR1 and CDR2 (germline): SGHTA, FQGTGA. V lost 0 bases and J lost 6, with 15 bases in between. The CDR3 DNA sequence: TGTGCCAGCAGCTTAACGTTGCAGGGGATGGGCGAGCAGTACTTC. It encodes CASSLTLQGMGEQYF.

DNA for the CDR3: TGTGCCAGCACCCTAGGGGGGGCGGAGGAGACCCAGTACTTC. Protein: CASTLGGAEETQYF. This chain links TRBV7-9 with TRBJ2-5; TRBD2 might be the D (7 bases). The V and J ends lost 7 bases and 5 bases respectively, with 17 bases between them. Looked up from germline, CDR1 is SEHNR and CDR2 is FQNEAQ (reference sequence). The CDR3 loop spans 14 amino acids.

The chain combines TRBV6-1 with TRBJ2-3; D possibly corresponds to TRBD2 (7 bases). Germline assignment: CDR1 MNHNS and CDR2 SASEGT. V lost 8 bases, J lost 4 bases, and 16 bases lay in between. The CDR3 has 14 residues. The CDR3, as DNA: TGTGCCAGCGGGGAGGGGGGGGGCTCAGATACGCAGTATTTT. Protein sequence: CASGEGGGSDTQYF.

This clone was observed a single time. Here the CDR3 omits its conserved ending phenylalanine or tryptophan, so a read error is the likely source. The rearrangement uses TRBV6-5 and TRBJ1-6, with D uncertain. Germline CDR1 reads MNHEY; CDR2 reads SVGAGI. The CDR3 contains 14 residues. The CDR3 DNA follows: TGTGCGTCCCGGGCGGGGTCCTATAATTCACCCCTCCACCTT. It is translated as CASRAGSYNSPLHL.

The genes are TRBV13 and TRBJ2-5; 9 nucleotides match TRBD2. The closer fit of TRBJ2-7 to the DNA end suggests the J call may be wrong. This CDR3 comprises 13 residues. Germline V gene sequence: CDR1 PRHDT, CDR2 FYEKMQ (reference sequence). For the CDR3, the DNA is TGTGCCAGCAGCCGACGGACTAGCGCCGAGCAGTACTTC. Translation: CASSRRTSAEQYF.

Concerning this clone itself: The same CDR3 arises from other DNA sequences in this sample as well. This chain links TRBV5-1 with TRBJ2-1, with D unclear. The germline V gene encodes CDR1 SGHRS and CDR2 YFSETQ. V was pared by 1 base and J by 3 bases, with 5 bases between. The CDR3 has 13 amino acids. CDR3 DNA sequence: TGCGCCAGCAGCTTGTCTGGCTACAATGAGCAGTTCTTC. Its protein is CASSLSGYNEQFF.

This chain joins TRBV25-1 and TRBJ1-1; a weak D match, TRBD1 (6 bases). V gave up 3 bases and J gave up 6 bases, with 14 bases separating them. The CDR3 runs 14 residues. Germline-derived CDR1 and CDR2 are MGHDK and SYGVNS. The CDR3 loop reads CASSETTGIAEAFF. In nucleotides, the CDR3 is TGTGCCAGCAGTGAGACAACAGGGATAGCTGAAGCTTTCTTT.

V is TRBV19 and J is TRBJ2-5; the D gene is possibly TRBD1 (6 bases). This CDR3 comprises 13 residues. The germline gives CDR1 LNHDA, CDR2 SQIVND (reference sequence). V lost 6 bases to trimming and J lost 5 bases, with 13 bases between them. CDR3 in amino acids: CASRGAIGETQYF. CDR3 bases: TGTGCCAGTAGGGGGGCGATCGGGGAGACCCAGTACTTC.

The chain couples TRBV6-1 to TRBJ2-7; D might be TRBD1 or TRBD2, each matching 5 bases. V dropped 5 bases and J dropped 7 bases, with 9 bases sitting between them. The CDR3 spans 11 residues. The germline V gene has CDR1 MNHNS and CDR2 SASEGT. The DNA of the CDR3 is TGTGCCAGCAGTCCCTGGGGGGAGCAGTACTTC. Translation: CASSPWGEQYF.

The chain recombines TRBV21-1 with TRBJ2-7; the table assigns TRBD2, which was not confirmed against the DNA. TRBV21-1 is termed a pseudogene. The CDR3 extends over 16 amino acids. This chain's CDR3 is CASSKTAGNPSYEQYF. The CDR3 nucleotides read TGTGCCAGCAGCAAAACGGCGGGGAATCCCTCCTACGAGCAGTACTTC.

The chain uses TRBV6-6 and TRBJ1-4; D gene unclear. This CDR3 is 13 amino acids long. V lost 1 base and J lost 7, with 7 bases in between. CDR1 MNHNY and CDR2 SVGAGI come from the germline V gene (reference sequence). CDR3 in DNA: TGTGCCAGCAGTTACTTAGGAGGTGAAAAACTGTTTTTT. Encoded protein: CASSYLGGEKLFF.

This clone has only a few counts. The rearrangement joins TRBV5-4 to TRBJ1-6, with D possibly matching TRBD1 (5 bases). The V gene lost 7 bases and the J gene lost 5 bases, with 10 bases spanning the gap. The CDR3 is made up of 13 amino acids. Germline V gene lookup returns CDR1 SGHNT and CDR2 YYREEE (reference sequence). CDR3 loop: CASSGHDNSPLHF. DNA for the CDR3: TGTGCCAGCTCGGGGCACGATAATTCACCCCTCCACTTT.

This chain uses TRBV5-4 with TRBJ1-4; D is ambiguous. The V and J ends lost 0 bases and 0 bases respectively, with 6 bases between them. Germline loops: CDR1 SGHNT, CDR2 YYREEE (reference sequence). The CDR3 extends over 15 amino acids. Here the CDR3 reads CASSLGGSTNEKLFF. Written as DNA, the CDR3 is TGTGCCAGCAGCTTGGGAGGATCAACTAATGAAAAACTGTTTTTT.

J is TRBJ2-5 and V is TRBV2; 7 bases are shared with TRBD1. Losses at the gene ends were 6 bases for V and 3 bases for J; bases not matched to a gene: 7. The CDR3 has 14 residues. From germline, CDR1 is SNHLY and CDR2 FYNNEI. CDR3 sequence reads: CASSKDRTEETQYF. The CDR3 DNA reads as TGTGCCAGCAGCAAGGACAGGACCGAAGAGACCCAGTACTTC.

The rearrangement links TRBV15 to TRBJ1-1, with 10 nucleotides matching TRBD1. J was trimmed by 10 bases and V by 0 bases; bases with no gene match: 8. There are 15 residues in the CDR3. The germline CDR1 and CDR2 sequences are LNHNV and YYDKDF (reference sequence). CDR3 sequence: CATSRDGQGVFPAFF. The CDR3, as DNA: TGTGCCACCAGCAGAGATGGACAGGGGGTTTTTCCAGCTTTCTTT.

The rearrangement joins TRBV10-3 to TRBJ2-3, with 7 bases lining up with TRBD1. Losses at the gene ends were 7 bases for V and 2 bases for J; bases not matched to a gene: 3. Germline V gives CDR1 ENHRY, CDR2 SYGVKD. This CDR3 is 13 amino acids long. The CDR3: CAITGQDTDTQYF. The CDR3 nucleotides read TGTGCCATCACCGGACAGGACACAGATACGCAGTATTTT.

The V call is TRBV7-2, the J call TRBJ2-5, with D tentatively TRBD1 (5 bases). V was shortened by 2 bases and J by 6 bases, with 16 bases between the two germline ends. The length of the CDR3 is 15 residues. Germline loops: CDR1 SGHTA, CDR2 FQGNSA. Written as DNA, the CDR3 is TGTGCCAGCAGCTTATCGGCCAGGGCAATGCAGACCCAGTACTTC. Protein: CASSLSARAMQTQYF.

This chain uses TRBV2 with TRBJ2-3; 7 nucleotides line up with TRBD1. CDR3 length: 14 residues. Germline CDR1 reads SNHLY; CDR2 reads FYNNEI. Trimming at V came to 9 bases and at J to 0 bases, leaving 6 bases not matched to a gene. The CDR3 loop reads CASSGQTSTDTQYF. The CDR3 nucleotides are TGTGCCAGTTCGGGACAGACTAGCACAGATACGCAGTATTTT.

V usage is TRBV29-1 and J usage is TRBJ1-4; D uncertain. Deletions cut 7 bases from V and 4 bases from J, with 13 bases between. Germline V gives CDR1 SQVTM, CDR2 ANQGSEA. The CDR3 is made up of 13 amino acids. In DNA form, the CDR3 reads TGCAGCGCAGGAGCGTCCCTTAATGAAAAACTGTTTTTT. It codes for CSAGASLNEKLFF.

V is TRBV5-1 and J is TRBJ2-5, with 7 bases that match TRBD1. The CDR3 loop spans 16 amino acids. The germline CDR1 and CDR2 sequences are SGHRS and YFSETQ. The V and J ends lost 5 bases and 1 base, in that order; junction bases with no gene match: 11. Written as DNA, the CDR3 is TGCGCCAGCAGTCGGTCCACAGGGGCCACCCAAGAGACCCAGTACTTC. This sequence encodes CASSRSTGATQETQYF.

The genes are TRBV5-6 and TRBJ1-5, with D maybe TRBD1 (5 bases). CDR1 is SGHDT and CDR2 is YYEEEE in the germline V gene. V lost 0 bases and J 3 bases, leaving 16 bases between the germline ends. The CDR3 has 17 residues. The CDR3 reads CASSLVGEAGSNQPQHF. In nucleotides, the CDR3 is TGTGCCAGCAGCTTGGTCGGCGAGGCAGGGTCCAATCAGCCCCAGCATTTT.

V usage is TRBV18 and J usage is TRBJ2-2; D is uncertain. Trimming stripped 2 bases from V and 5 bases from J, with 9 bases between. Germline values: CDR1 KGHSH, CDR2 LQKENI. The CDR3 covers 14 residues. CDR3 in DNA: TGTGCCAGCTCACCAGGGATTGAAACCGGGGAGCTGTTTTTT. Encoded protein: CASSPGIETGELFF.

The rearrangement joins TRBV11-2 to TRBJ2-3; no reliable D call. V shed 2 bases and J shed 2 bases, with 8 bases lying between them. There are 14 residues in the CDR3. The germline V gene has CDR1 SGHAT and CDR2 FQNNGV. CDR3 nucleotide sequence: TGTGCCAGCAGCTTACTCACGGTCACAGATACGCAGTATTTT. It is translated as CASSLLTVTDTQYF.

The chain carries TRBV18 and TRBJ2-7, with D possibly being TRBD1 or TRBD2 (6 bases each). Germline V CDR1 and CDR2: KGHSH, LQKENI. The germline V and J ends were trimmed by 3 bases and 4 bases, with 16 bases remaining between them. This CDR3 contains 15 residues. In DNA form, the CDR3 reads TGTGCCAGCTCACCGCCTCGGGGGCATCTTTACGAGCAGTACTTC. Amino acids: CASSPPRGHLYEQYF.